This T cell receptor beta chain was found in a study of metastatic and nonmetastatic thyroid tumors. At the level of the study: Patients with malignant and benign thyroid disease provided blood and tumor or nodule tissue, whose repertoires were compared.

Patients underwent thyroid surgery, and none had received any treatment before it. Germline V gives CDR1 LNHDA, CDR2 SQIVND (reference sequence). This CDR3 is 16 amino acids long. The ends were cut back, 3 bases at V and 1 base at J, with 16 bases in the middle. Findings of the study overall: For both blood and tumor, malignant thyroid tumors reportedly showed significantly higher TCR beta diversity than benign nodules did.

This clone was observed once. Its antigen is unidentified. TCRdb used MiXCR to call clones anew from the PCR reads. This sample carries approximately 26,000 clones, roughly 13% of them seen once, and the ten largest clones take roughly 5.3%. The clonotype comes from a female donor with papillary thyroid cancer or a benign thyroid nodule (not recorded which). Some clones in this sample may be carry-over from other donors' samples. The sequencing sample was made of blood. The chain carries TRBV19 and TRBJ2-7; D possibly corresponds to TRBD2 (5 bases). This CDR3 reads CASSIWLAFWSYEQYF. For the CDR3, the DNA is TGTGCCAGTAGTATTTGGCTAGCTTTCTGGTCCTACGAGCAGTACTTC.